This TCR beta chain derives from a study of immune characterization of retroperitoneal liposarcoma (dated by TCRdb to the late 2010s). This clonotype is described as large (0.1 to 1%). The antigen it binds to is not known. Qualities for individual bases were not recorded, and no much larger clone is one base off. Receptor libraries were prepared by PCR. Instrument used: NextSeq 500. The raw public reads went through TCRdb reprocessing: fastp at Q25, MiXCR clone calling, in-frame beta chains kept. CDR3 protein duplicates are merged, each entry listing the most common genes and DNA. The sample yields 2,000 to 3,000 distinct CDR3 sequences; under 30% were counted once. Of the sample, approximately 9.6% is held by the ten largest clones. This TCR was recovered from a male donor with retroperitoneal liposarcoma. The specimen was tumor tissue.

The bases read TGTGCCAGCAGTGAAATAGCGGGGGGGCAAGAGACCCAGTTCTTC. Its coded protein is CASSEIAGGQETQFF. The V and J segments used are TRBV6-1 and TRBJ2-1; TRBD2 agrees with 11 junctional bases. The cysteine opens and the phenylalanine closes a CDR3 of 15 amino acids. The kept DNA is CDR3 alone, 45 bases in frame from the first base. In the germline V gene, CDR1 corresponds to MNHNS and CDR2 to SASEGT. V is pruned by 2 bases and J by 13 bases, leaving 10 bases of the junction without a gene match.